Listed below are T cell receptor beta chains from one sample, sequenced in a study of cytomegalovirus exposure and HLA in healthy donors. Generated by immunoSEQ multiplex PCR, the TCRdb table keeps only in-frame clones and is missing some. This sample has about 160,000 clones, with around 88% found just once. The sequencing sample was made of PBMCs. These receptors originate from a woman between 18 and 29 years old in good health and CMV-seronegative. Both conserved end residues are part of each CDR3. The order of the fields is V gene, D gene, clone size, J gene, CDR3 DNA, CDR3 protein. D genes are given only for firm matches. The size field is filled for only some rows; it gives once, few, many or a size class.

v_call: TRBV9
d_call: -
clone_size: -
j_call: TRBJ2-1
cdr3_nt: TGTGCCAGCAGCGTAGCTGGCGGAGCTTCCTACAATGAGCAGTTCTTC
cdr3_aa: CASSVAGGASYNEQFF

v_call: TRBV4-3
d_call: TRBD2
clone_size: -
j_call: TRBJ2-2
cdr3_nt: TGCGCCAGCAGCCGAGCGGGAGTAGTCGGGGAGCTGTTTTTT
cdr3_aa: CASSRAGVVGELFF

v_call: TRBV2
d_call: -
clone_size: -
j_call: TRBJ1-5
cdr3_nt: TGTGCCAGCAGCCAGACAGAAAGCAATCAGCCCCAGCATTTT
cdr3_aa: CASSQTESNQPQHF

v_call: TRBV18
d_call: -
clone_size: -
j_call: TRBJ2-7
cdr3_nt: TGTGCCAGCTCACCACTTACCACACCCTACGAGCAGTACTTC
cdr3_aa: CASSPLTTPYEQYF

v_call: TRBV19
d_call: -
clone_size: -
j_call: TRBJ1-1
cdr3_nt: TGTGCCAGTAGTCCGAACAGGAACATGAACACTGAAGCTTTCTTT
cdr3_aa: CASSPNRNMNTEAFF

v_call: TRBV2
d_call: TRBD2
clone_size: -
j_call: TRBJ2-7
cdr3_nt: TGTGCCAGCAGGGCCGAAGCGGGACCCTCCTACGAGCAGTACTTC
cdr3_aa: CASRAEAGPSYEQYF

v_call: TRBV5-1
d_call: -
clone_size: -
j_call: TRBJ1-3
cdr3_nt: TGCGCCAGCAGCCCCTCCTCTGGAAACACCATATATTTT
cdr3_aa: CASSPSSGNTIYF

v_call: TRBV9
d_call: -
clone_size: -
j_call: TRBJ1-4
cdr3_nt: TGTGCCAGCAGCGCCCTCGGACTTGGAGATGAAAAACTGTTTTTT
cdr3_aa: CASSALGLGDEKLFF

v_call: TRBV2
d_call: TRBD2
clone_size: -
j_call: TRBJ2-1
cdr3_nt: TGTGCCAGCAGTGAATTGCGGGGGGCCTACAATGAGCAGTTCTTC
cdr3_aa: CASSELRGAYNEQFF

v_call: TRBV9
d_call: TRBD2
clone_size: -
j_call: TRBJ2-1
cdr3_nt: TGTGCCAGCAGCGTACCCAAACTAGCGGGAGGGGTGAATGAGCAGTTCTTC
cdr3_aa: CASSVPKLAGGVNEQFF

v_call: TRBV5-5
d_call: TRBD1
clone_size: -
j_call: TRBJ1-5
cdr3_nt: TGTGCCAGCAGCTTGAGACAGGGGAATCAGCCCCAGCATTTT
cdr3_aa: CASSLRQGNQPQHF

v_call: TRBV7-9
d_call: TRBD1
clone_size: -
j_call: TRBJ2-3
cdr3_nt: TGTGCCAGCAGTTCCGGGACAGGGGTGTGGGATACGCAGTATTTT
cdr3_aa: CASSSGTGVWDTQYF

v_call: TRBV6-6
d_call: -
clone_size: -
j_call: TRBJ2-1
cdr3_nt: TGTGCCAGCAGTTACGACGGGTTGTCCTACAATGAGCAGTTCTTC
cdr3_aa: CASSYDGLSYNEQFF

v_call: TRBV19
d_call: -
clone_size: -
j_call: TRBJ2-7
cdr3_nt: TGTGCTGCTCGAGGGGGGGGGAACCACGAGCAGTACTTC
cdr3_aa: CAARGGGNHEQYF

v_call: TRBV7-2
d_call: TRBD2
clone_size: -
j_call: TRBJ2-4
cdr3_nt: TGTGCCAGCAGCTTAGGGTTGGTAGCGGGAGCCAAAAACATTCAGTACTTC
cdr3_aa: CASSLGLVAGAKNIQYF

v_call: TRBV6-5
d_call: TRBD1
clone_size: once
j_call: TRBJ2-3
cdr3_nt: TGTGCCAGCAGCCAACAGGGGGTCACAGATACGCAGTATTTT
cdr3_aa: CASSQQGVTDTQYF

v_call: TRBV2
d_call: TRBD2
clone_size: -
j_call: TRBJ2-1
cdr3_nt: TGTGCCAGCAGCCCCGGGAGCGGGAGTTACAATGAGCAGTTCTTC
cdr3_aa: CASSPGSGSYNEQFF

v_call: TRBV27
d_call: TRBD1
clone_size: -
j_call: TRBJ2-7
cdr3_nt: TGTGCCAGCAGTTCTACGCGACAGGGATCCTACGAGCAGTACTTC
cdr3_aa: CASSSTRQGSYEQYF

v_call: TRBV2
d_call: TRBD1
clone_size: -
j_call: TRBJ1-6
cdr3_nt: TGTGCCAGCAGTGAAGGATTAGGACAGGGCAATAATTCACCCCTCCACTTT
cdr3_aa: CASSEGLGQGNNSPLHF

v_call: TRBV6-5
d_call: -
clone_size: few
j_call: TRBJ1-2
cdr3_nt: TGTGCCAGCAGTGGGGGGTCTCCTTATGGCTACACCTTC
cdr3_aa: CASSGGSPYGYTF

v_call: TRBV19
d_call: -
clone_size: -
j_call: TRBJ2-7
cdr3_nt: TGTGCCAGTAGTATAGAACTAGTACACTACGAGCAGTACTTC
cdr3_aa: CASSIELVHYEQYF

v_call: TRBV19
d_call: -
clone_size: few
j_call: TRBJ2-7
cdr3_nt: TGTGCCAGTGCCTTATCGGTGGGGCCGGTCTACGAGCAGTACTTC
cdr3_aa: CASALSVGPVYEQYF

v_call: TRBV2
d_call: -
clone_size: -
j_call: TRBJ1-1
cdr3_nt: TGTGCCAGCAGGCGCAGGGAGGGCACTGAAGCTTTCTTT
cdr3_aa: CASRRREGTEAFF

v_call: TRBV7-9
d_call: -
clone_size: -
j_call: TRBJ2-7
cdr3_nt: TGTGCCAGCAGCGGAGGAGGATCCTACGAGCAGTACTTC
cdr3_aa: CASSGGGSYEQYF

v_call: TRBV7-2
d_call: -
clone_size: few
j_call: TRBJ2-7
cdr3_nt: TGTGCCAGCAGCTTAGATACAGGCTCCTACGAGCAGTACTTC
cdr3_aa: CASSLDTGSYEQYF

v_call: TRBV19
d_call: TRBD1
clone_size: -
j_call: TRBJ1-4
cdr3_nt: TGTGCCACCAAGCGGCAGACAGGGTTTCCTGAAAAACTGTTTTTT
cdr3_aa: CATKRQTGFPEKLFF

v_call: TRBV4-2
d_call: TRBD2
clone_size: -
j_call: TRBJ2-7
cdr3_nt: TGTGCCAGCAGCCAAGGGACTAGCGGGAGTGGCGAGCAGTACTTC
cdr3_aa: CASSQGTSGSGEQYF

v_call: TRBV7-8
d_call: -
clone_size: -
j_call: TRBJ1-5
cdr3_nt: TGTGCCAGCAGCTTACCTTCTCCCAAGGGGAATCAGCCCCAGCATTTT
cdr3_aa: CASSLPSPKGNQPQHF

v_call: TRBV18
d_call: TRBD1
clone_size: -
j_call: TRBJ2-7
cdr3_nt: TGTGCCAGCTCACCAAGTGGAAGGGGGCGCCTCCAGTACTTC
cdr3_aa: CASSPSGRGRLQYF

v_call: TRBV7-9
d_call: -
clone_size: -
j_call: TRBJ1-2
cdr3_nt: TGTGCCAGCAGCTTAGATCTGACAGGAGCCTATGGCTACACCTTC
cdr3_aa: CASSLDLTGAYGYTF

v_call: TRBV5-4
d_call: TRBD1
clone_size: -
j_call: TRBJ2-1
cdr3_nt: TGTGCCAGTAGGCAGGGGGCGGATAATGAGCAGTTCTTC
cdr3_aa: CASRQGADNEQFF

v_call: TRBV6-5
d_call: -
clone_size: -
j_call: TRBJ2-2
cdr3_nt: TGTGCCAGCAGCCCTTCGGGCACCGGGGAGCTGTTTTTT
cdr3_aa: CASSPSGTGELFF

v_call: TRBV6-6
d_call: -
clone_size: -
j_call: TRBJ2-7
cdr3_nt: TGTGCCAGCAGTTACCGCGGTTACGAGCAGTACTTC
cdr3_aa: CASSYRGYEQYF

v_call: TRBV4-1
d_call: TRBD2
clone_size: -
j_call: TRBJ2-2
cdr3_nt: TGCGCCAGCAGCCAAGGAGGACTAGCGGGAGGGGGCAGCACCGGGGAGCTGTTTTTT
cdr3_aa: CASSQGGLAGGGSTGELFF

v_call: TRBV4-1
d_call: TRBD1
clone_size: -
j_call: TRBJ1-1
cdr3_nt: TGCGCCAGCAGCCGTCCTACAGGGGCGTACACTGAAGCTTTCTTT
cdr3_aa: CASSRPTGAYTEAFF

v_call: TRBV18
d_call: TRBD1
clone_size: -
j_call: TRBJ1-2
cdr3_nt: TGTGCCAGCTCAGATCAAATGGACAGGGGGATCTATGGCTACACCTTC
cdr3_aa: CASSDQMDRGIYGYTF

v_call: TRBV29-1
d_call: -
clone_size: -
j_call: TRBJ2-6
cdr3_nt: TGCAGCGTTGTGAGTAGGAGCGCTGGGGCCAACGTCCTGACTTTC
cdr3_aa: CSVVSRSAGANVLTF

v_call: TRBV5-6
d_call: TRBD1
clone_size: once
j_call: TRBJ1-1
cdr3_nt: TGTGCCAGCAGGCATAACGACAGGGTCATAGTTGGAAAAGCTTTCTTT
cdr3_aa: CASRHNDRVIVGKAFF

v_call: TRBV5-8
d_call: -
clone_size: -
j_call: TRBJ2-2
cdr3_nt: TGTGCCAGCAGCTTGCTGAACAGGAGGGACACCGGGGAGCTGTTTTTT
cdr3_aa: CASSLLNRRDTGELFF

v_call: TRBV6-1
d_call: -
clone_size: -
j_call: TRBJ1-3
cdr3_nt: TGTGCCAGCAGTGAAGCGGGGGGGGGAAACACCATATATTTT
cdr3_aa: CASSEAGGGNTIYF

v_call: TRBV9
d_call: TRBD1
clone_size: -
j_call: TRBJ1-1
cdr3_nt: TGTGCCAGCAGCGTAGAGGACAGGGGTTGGGACACTGAAGCTTTCTTT
cdr3_aa: CASSVEDRGWDTEAFF

v_call: TRBV7-9
d_call: TRBD1
clone_size: -
j_call: TRBJ2-7
cdr3_nt: TGTGCCAGCGTCAAGGACAGGGGTTTCTCCTACGAGCAGTACTTC
cdr3_aa: CASVKDRGFSYEQYF

v_call: TRBV5-6
d_call: -
clone_size: once
j_call: TRBJ1-3
cdr3_nt: TGTGCCAGCAGCTTCGGTAGCTCTGGAAACACCATATATTTT
cdr3_aa: CASSFGSSGNTIYF

v_call: TRBV5-1
d_call: -
clone_size: -
j_call: TRBJ2-1
cdr3_nt: TGCGCCAGCACCCTCAGGACTCCCTCCTACAATGAGCAGTTCTTC
cdr3_aa: CASTLRTPSYNEQFF

v_call: TRBV5-6
d_call: -
clone_size: -
j_call: TRBJ1-2
cdr3_nt: TGTGCCAGCAGCTTGGCCTTAGGATGGGTGGGAGACGGCTACACCTTC
cdr3_aa: CASSLALGWVGDGYTF

v_call: TRBV5-1
d_call: TRBD2
clone_size: -
j_call: TRBJ2-5
cdr3_nt: TGCGCCAGCAGGCGGCTAGCGGGAGGCATGGAGACCCAGTACTTC
cdr3_aa: CASRRLAGGMETQYF